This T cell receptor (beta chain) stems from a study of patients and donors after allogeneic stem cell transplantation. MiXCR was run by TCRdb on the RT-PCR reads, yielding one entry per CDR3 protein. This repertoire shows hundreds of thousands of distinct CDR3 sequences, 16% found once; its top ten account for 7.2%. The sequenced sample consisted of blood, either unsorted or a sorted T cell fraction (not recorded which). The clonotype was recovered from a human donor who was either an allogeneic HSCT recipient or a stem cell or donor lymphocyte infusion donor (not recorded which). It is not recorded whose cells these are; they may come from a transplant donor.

In nucleotides, the CDR3 is TGTGCCAGCAGCCGGGAGACTAGCGGGACTAGGTACCAAGAGACCCAGTACTTC. It yields the protein CASSRETSGTRYQETQYF. The V call is TRBV11-2, the J call TRBJ2-5; 11 bases are a match to TRBD2. With V trimmed by 5 bases and J by 0 bases, 11 bases remained unmatched. This CDR3 has 18 amino acids. CDR1 is SGHAT, CDR2 FQNNGV, per germline.